Here is one T cell receptor (beta chain) with its context. Its antigen is unknown. Per the germline V gene, CDR1 is SEHNR and CDR2 is FQNEAQ (reference sequence). V was shortened by 1 base and J by 4 bases, with 10 bases between the two germline ends. CDR3 length equals 15 residues. The sample belongs to a study of OX40 agonist ivuxolimab in advanced cancers. Across the study: Eligibility rules accepted prior anti-PD-1, anti-PD-L1 or anti-CTLA-4 therapy, and 30% to 40% had some.

Clones were read by immunoSEQ multiplex PCR, and TCRdb kept only the in-frame ones, dropping some. The sample yields approximately 130,000 clones, 90% seen once. Notes on the study in general: There were also nonresponders showing low normalized T-cell clonal expansion. CD8+ T cells were the subset that, on average, had more expanded clones than CD4+.

Here the sequenced sample was CD4+ or CD8+ T cells sorted from blood, taken in a trial of the OX40 agonist ivuxolimab. The source is an adult with an advanced solid tumor such as melanoma, head and neck, liver or kidney cancer. V gene TRBV7-9 combines with J gene TRBJ2-2; weak D call: TRBD1 (6 bases). CDR3 region: CASSLVTGLTGELFF. The CDR3 DNA sequence: TGTGCCAGCAGCTTAGTTACAGGGCTCACCGGGGAGCTGTTTTTT.